This T cell receptor beta chain was captured in a study of cytomegalovirus exposure and HLA in healthy donors. Study-wide points: Earlier analysis found most TCR beta V segments productive about 87% or about 30% of the time.

As regards this clone: The antigen is undetermined.

Trimming cost V 4 bases and J 3 bases, with 14 bases left between them. CDR3 length: 15 amino acids. Germline V lookup: CDR1 SGHRS, CDR2 YFSETQ. The PCR employed 60 Vbeta primers together with 13 Jbeta primers. Sequencing was performed with immunoSEQ multiplex PCR; in TCRdb, only in-frame clones are kept and a portion is missing. The sample carries over 100,000 clones, roughly 70% recorded once. The specimen was PBMCs. The chain recombines TRBV5-1 with TRBJ1-5; the D gene is possibly TRBD1 (5 bases). The TCR comes from a man aged 40-49 years in good health and CMV-seropositive. The DNA for the CDR3 is TGCGCCAGCAGCCCGGATCAGGGTGTCAATCAGCCCCAGCATTTT. Residues: CASSPDQGVNQPQHF.